The present entry profiles one T cell receptor beta chain with its context. Its antigen is not identified. V lost 0 bases and J lost 3; bases outside the gene matches: 0. From germline, CDR1 is MNHEY and CDR2 SVGAGI. The CDR3 runs to 15 residues. This specimen belongs to a study of early T cells in non-severe SARS-CoV-2 infection. The study, taken as a whole, reports: Anti-spike CD8 responses were favored by VDJdb matching, which missed private and CD4 specificities.

TCRdb re-derived calls from the 5' RACE reads in MiXCR, one entry per CDR3 protein. Found here are tens of thousands of distinct CDR3 sequences, 9.5% to 15% of them singletons; the top ten hold 15% to 20%. This sequence originates from an adult who was a healthcare worker with PCR-confirmed SARS-CoV-2 infection or an uninfected control (not recorded which). Source material: whole blood. This chain links TRBV6-5 with TRBJ2-2; 8 bases line up with TRBD1. The CDR3 here is CASSYSTGDTGELFF. DNA of the CDR3: TGTGCCAGCAGTTACTCGACAGGGGACACCGGGGAGCTGTTTTTT.